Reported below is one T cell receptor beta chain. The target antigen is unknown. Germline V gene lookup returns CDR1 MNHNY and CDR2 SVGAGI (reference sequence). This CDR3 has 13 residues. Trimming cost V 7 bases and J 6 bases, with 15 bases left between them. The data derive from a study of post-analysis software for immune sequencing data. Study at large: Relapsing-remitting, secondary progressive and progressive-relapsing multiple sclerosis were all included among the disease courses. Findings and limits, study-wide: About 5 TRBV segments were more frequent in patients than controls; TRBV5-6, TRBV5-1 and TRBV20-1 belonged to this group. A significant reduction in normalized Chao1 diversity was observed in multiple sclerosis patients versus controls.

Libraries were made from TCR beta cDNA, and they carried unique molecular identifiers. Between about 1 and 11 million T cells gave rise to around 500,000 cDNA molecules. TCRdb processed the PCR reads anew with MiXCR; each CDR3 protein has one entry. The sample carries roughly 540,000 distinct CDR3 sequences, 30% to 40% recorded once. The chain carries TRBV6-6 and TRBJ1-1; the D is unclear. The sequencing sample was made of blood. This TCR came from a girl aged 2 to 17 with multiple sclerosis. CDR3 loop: CASNPFPEAEAFF. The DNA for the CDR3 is TGTGCCAGCAATCCCTTTCCTGAGGCTGAAGCTTTCTTT.